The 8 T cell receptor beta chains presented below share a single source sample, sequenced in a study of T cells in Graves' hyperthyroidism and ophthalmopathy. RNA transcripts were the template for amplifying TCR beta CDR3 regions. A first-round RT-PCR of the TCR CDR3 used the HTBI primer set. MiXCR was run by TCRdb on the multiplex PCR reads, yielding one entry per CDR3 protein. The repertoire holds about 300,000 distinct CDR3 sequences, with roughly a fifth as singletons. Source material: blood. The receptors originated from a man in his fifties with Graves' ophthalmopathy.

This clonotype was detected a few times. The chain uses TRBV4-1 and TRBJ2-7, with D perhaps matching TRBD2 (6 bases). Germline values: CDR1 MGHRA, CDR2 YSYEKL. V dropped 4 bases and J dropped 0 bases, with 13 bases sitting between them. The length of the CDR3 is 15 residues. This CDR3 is CASSPARGSSYEQYF. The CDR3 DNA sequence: TGCGCCAGCAGCCCCGCCCGGGGGAGCTCCTACGAGCAGTACTTC.

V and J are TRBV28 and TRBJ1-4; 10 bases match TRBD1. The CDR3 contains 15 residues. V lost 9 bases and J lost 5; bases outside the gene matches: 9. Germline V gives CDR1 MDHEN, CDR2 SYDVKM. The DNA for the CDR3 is TGTGCCAGTCGTGCTTCGACAGGGGGCAATGAAAAACTGTTTTTT. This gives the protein CASRASTGGNEKLFF.

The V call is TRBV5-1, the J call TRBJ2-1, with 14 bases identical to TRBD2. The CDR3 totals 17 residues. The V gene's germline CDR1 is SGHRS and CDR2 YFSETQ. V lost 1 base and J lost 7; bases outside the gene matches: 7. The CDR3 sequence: CASSLIPGLAGVNEQFF. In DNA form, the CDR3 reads TGCGCCAGCAGCTTGATCCCGGGACTAGCGGGAGTGAATGAGCAGTTCTTC.

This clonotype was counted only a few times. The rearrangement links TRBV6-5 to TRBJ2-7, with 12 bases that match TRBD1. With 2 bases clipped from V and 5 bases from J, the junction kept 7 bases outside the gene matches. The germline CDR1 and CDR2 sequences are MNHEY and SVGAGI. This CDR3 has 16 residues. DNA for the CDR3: TGTGCCAGCAGTTACACAAGTGGGACAGGGGGCGACGAGCAGTACTTC. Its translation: CASSYTSGTGGDEQYF.

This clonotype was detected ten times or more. The DNA of the CDR3 is TGCAGTGGGCTGGAAAGGGCAGGGAGGTACGAGCAGTACTTC. This translates into CSGLERAGRYEQYF. The chain joins TRBV20-1 to TRBJ2-7; D is perhaps TRBD2 (6 bases). The CDR3 is made up of 14 amino acids. Germline CDR1 DFQATT, CDR2 SNEGSKA (reference sequence). V was trimmed by 7 bases and J by 4 bases, leaving 20 bases between them.

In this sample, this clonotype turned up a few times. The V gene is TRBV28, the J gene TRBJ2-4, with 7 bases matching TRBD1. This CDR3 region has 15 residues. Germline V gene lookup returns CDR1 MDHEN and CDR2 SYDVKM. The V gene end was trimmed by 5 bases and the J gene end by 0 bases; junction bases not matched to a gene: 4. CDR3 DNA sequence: TGTGCCAGCAGTGACGGGACAGTAGCCAAAAACATTCAGTACTTC. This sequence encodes CASSDGTVAKNIQYF.

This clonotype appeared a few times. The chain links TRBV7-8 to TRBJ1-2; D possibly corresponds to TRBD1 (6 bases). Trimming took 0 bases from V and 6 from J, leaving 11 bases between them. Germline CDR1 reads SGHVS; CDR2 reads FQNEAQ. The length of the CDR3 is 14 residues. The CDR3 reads CASSLATGVDGYTF. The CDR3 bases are TGTGCCAGCAGCTTAGCGACAGGAGTTGATGGCTACACCTTC.

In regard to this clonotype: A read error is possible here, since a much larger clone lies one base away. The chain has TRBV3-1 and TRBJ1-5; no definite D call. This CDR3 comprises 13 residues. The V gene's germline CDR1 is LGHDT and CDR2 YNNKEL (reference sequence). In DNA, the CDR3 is TGTGTCAGCAGCCAAGGAGAGGGACAGCCCCAGCATTTT. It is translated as CVSSQGEGQPQHF.